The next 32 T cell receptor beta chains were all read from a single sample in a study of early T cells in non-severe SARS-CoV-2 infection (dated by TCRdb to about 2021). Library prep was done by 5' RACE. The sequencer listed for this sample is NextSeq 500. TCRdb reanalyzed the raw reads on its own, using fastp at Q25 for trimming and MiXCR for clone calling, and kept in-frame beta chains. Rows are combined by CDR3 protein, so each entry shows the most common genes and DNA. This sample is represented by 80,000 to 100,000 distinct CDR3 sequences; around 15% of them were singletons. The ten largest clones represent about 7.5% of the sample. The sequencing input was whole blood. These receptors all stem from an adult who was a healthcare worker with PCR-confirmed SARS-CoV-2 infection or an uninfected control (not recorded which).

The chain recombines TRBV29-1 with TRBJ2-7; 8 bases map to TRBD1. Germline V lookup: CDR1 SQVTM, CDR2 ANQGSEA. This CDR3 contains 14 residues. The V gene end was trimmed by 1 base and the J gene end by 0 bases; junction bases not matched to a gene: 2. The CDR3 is CSVEGTGYSYEQYF. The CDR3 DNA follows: TGCAGCGTTGAAGGGACAGGGTACTCCTACGAGCAGTACTTC.

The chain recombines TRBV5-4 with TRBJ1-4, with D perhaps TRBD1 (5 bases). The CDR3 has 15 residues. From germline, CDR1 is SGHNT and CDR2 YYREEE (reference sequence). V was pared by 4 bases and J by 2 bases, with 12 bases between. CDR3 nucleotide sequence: TGTGCCAGCAGCCCTGGTTGGGGCACTAATGAAAAACTGTTTTTT. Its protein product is CASSPGWGTNEKLFF.

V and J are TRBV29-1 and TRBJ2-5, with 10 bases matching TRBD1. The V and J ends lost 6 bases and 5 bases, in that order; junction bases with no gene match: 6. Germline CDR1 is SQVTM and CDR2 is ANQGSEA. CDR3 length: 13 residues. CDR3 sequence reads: CSVQTGGSETQYF. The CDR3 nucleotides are TGCAGCGTCCAGACAGGGGGCAGTGAGACCCAGTACTTC.

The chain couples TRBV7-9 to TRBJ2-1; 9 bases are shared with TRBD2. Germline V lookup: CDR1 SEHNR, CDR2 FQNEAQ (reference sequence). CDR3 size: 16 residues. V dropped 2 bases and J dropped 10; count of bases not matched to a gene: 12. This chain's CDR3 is CASSLPASGILQEQFF. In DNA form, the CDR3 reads TGTGCCAGCAGCTTACCGGCTAGCGGGATCCTCCAGGAGCAGTTCTTC.

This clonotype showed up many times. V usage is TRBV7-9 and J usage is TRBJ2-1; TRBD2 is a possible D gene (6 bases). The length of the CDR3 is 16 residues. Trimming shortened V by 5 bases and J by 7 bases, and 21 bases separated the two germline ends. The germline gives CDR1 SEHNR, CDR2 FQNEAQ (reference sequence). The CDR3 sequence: CASSRETPGLSNEQFF. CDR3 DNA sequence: TGTGCCAGCAGCCGCGAGACGCCGGGACTTTCAAATGAGCAGTTCTTC.

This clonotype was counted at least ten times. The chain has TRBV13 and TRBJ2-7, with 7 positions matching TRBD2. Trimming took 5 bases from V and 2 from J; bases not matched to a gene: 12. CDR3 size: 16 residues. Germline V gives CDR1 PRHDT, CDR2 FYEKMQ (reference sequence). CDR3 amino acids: CASSTPGTIGAYEQYF. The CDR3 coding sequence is TGTGCCAGCAGCACCCCAGGGACTATTGGAGCCTACGAGCAGTACTTC.

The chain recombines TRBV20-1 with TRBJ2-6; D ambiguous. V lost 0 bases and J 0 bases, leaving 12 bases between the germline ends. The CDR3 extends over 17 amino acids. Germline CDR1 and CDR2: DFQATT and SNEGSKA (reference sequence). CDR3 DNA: TGCAGTGCTAGAGATTTGACGGCTAGCTCTGGGGCCAACGTCCTGACTTTC. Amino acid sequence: CSARDLTASSGANVLTF.

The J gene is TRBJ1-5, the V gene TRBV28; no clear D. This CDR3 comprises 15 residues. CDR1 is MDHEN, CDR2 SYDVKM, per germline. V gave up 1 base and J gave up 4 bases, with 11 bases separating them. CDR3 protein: CASSLYPDTNQPQHF. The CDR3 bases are TGTGCCAGCAGTTTATACCCAGATACAAATCAGCCCCAGCATTTT. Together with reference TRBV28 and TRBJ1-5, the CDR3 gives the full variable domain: DVKVTQSSRYLVKRTGEKVFLECVQDMDHENMFWYRQDPGLGLRLIYFSYDVKMKEKGDIPEGYSVSREKKERFSLILESASTNQTSMYLCASSLYPDTNQPQHFGDGTRLSIL.

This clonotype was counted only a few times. The CDR3 coding sequence is TGTGCCATCAGTGAGTCGCTTGGGGGACAGGGAAGCTACGAGCAGTACTTC. Its translation is CAISESLGGQGSYEQYF. The chain recombines TRBV10-3 with TRBJ2-7; 9 nucleotides match TRBD1. Per germline, CDR1 ENHRY and CDR2 SYGVKD. J gave up 3 bases and V 0 bases, and 9 bases lay outside the gene matches. The CDR3 runs 17 residues.

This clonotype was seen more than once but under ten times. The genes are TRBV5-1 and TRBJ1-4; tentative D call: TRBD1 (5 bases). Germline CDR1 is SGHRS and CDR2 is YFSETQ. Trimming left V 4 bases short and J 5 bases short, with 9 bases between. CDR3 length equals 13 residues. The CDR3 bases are TGCGCCAGCAGCCCGGAGGGGAATGAAAAACTGTTTTTT. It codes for CASSPEGNEKLFF.

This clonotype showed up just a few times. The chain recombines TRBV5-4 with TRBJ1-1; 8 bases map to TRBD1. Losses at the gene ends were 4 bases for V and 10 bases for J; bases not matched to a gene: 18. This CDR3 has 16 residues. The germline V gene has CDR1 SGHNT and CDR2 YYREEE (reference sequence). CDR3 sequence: CASSTPGQASQVTAFF. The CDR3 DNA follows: TGTGCCAGCAGCACGCCGGGACAGGCAAGTCAAGTGACAGCTTTCTTT.

CDR3 sequence reads: CASSSPGKSEQFF. The DNA of the CDR3 is TGTGCCAGCAGCTCCCCTGGCAAAAGTGAGCAGTTCTTC. The chain links TRBV7-9 to TRBJ2-1; the D is unclear. This CDR3 contains 13 residues. Trimming removed 4 bases at V and 9 bases at J, with 13 bases between. Germline CDR1 SEHNR, CDR2 FQNEAQ (reference sequence).

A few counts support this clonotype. The CDR3 sequence: CASSQAGVTHEQYF. CDR3 bases: TGTGCCAGCAGCCAAGCCGGAGTAACCCACGAGCAGTACTTC. The chain carries TRBV4-2 and TRBJ2-7, with D unclear. This CDR3 has 14 residues. Trimming took 1 base from V and 5 from J, leaving 12 bases between them. Germline CDR1 is LGHNA and CDR2 is YNFKEQ.

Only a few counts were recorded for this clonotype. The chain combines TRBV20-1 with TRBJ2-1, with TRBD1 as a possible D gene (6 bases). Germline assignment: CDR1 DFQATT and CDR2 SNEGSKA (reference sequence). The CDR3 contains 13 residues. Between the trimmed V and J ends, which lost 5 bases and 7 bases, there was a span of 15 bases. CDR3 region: CSASGQIRNEQFF. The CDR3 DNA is TGCAGTGCTTCCGGACAGATTAGGAATGAGCAGTTCTTC.

In DNA, the CDR3 is TGTGCCAGCGGGGACCAGGGGACTGAAGCTTTCTTT. Translation gives CASGDQGTEAFF. The chain is built from TRBV6-1 and TRBJ1-1; a weak D match, TRBD1 (6 bases). V lost 8 bases to trimming and J lost 5 bases, with 12 bases between them. The CDR3 is 12 amino acids. CDR1 and CDR2 (germline): MNHNS, SASEGT.

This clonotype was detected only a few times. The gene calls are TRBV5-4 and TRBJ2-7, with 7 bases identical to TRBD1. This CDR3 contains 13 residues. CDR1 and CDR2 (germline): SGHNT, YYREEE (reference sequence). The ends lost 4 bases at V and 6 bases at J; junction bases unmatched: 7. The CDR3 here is CASSRQGLGEQYF. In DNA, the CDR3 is TGTGCCAGCAGCCGACAGGGATTGGGCGAGCAGTACTTC.

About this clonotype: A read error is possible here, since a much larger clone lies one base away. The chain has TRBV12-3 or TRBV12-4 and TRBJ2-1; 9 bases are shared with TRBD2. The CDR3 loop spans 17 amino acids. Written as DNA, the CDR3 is TGTACCAGCAGTTTACGGCGGGAGGGATTGTCCTACAATGAGCAGTTCTTC. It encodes CTSSLRREGLSYNEQFF.

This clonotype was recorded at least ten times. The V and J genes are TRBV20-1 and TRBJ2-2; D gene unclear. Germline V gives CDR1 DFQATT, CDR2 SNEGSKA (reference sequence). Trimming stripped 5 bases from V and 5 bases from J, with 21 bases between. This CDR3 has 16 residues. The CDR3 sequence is CSADPGELGSTGELFF. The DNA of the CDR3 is TGCAGTGCTGACCCCGGAGAGCTTGGCTCGACCGGGGAGCTGTTTTTT.

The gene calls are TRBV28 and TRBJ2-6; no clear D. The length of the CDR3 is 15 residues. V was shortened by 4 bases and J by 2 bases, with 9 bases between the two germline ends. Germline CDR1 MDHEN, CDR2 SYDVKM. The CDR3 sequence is CASSSPSPGANVLTF. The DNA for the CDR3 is TGTGCCAGCAGTTCCCCCAGTCCTGGGGCCAACGTCCTGACTTTC.

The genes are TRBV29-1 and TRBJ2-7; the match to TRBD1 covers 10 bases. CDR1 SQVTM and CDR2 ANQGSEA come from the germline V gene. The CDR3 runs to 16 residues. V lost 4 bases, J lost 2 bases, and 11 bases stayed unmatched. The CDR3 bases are TGCAGCGTTGTCCTCCCTGGTGACAGGGGGCCCTACGAGCAGTACTTC. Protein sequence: CSVVLPGDRGPYEQYF.

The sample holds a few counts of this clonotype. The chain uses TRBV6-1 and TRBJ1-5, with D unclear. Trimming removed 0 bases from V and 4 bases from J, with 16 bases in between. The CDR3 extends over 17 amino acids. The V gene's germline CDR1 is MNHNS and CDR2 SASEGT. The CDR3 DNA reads TGTGCCAGCAGTGAAGCCCCCCCAGGAACGACGAATCAGCCCCAGCATTTT. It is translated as CASSEAPPGTTNQPQHF.

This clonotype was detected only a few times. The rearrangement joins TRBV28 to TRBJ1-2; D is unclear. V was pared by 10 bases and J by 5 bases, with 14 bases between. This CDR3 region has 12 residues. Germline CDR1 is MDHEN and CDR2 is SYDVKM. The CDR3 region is CATLGAGYGYTF. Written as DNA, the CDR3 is TGTGCCACTTTGGGAGCGGGATATGGCTACACCTTC.

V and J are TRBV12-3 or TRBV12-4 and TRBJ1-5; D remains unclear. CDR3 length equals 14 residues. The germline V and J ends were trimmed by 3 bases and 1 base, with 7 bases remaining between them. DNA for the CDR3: TGTGCCAGCAGTTTGCACGGGAGCAATCAGCCCCAGCATTTT. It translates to CASSLHGSNQPQHF.

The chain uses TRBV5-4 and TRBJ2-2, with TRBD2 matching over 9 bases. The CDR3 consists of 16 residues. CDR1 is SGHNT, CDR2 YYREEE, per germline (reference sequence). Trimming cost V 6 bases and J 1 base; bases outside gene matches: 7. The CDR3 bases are TGTGCCAGCAACAAAGGACTAGCGCAGAACACCGGGGAGCTGTTTTTT. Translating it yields CASNKGLAQNTGELFF.

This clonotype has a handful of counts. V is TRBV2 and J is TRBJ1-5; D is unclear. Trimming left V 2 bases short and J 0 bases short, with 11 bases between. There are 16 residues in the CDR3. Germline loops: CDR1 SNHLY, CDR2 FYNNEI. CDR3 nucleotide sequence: TGTGCCAGCAGTGAAACGGTGGTAGCTAGCAATCAGCCCCAGCATTTT. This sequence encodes CASSETVVASNQPQHF.

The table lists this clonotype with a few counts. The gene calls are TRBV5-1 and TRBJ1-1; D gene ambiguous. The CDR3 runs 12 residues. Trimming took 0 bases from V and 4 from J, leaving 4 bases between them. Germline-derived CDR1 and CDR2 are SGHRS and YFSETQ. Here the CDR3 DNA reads TGCGCCAGCAGCTTGGGGGTCACTGAAGCTTTCTTT. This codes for CASSLGVTEAFF.

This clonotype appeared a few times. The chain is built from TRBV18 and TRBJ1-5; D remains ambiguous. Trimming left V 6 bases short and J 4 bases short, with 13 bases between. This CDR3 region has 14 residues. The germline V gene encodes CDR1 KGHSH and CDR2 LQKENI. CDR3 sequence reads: CASSTKVGNQPQHF. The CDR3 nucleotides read TGTGCCAGCTCTACCAAGGTAGGGAATCAGCCCCAGCATTTT.

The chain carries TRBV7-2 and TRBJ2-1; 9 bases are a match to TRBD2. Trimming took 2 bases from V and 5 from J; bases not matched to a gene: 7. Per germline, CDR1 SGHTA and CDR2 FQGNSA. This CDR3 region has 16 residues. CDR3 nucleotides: TGTGCCAGCAGCTTATTTACTAGCGGGCCCAACAATGAGCAGTTCTTC. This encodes CASSLFTSGPNNEQFF. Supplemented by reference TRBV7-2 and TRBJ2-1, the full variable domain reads GAGVSQSPSNKVTEKGKDVELRCDPISGHTALYWYRQSLGQGLEFLIYFQGNSAPDKSGLPSDRFSAERTGGSVSTLTIQRTQQEDSAVYLCASSLFTSGPNNEQFFGPGTRLTVL.

The CDR3 sequence: CAVDRNTEAFF. The CDR3, as DNA: TGTGCAGTGGACAGGAACACTGAAGCTTTCTTT. This rearrangement joins TRBV7-9 to TRBJ1-1, with D possibly TRBD1 on 6 matching bases. CDR3 length: 11 residues. Germline loops: CDR1 SEHNR, CDR2 FQNEAQ (reference sequence).

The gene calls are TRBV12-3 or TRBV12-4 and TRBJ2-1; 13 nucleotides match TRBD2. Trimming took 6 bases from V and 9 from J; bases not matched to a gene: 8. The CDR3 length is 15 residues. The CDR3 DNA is TGTGCCAGCAGATTCACTAGCGGGAGGGCCGCTGAGCAGTTCTTC. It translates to CASRFTSGRAAEQFF.

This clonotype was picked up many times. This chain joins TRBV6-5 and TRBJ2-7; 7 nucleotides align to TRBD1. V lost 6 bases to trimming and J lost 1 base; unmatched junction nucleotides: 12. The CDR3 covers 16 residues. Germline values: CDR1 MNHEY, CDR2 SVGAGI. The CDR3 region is CASRNQRQGPSYEQYF. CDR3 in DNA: TGTGCCAGCAGAAATCAAAGACAGGGACCTTCCTACGAGCAGTACTTC.

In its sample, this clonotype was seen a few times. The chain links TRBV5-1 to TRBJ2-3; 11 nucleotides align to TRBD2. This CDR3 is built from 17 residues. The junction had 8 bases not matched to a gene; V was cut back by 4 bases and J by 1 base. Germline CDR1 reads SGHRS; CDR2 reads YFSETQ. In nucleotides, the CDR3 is TGCGCCAGCAGCGTAGCGGGAGGGACTCCCGGCACAGATACGCAGTATTTT. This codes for CASSVAGGTPGTDTQYF.